This is a list of T cell receptor beta chains from one sample in a study of cytomegalovirus exposure and HLA in healthy donors. This table comes from immunoSEQ multiplex PCR, and its TCRdb copy is limited to in-frame clones, with some not included. The sample spans over 100,000 clones; the ten largest clones claim 1.5% to 2%. The sequencing input was PBMCs. The source is a man younger than 35 in good health and CMV-seronegative. CDR3s include the opening cysteine and the closing phenylalanine or tryptophan. The D gene is left open where the match is weak.

J gene: TRBJ2-7; D gene: .; V gene: TRBV29-1; CDR3 DNA: TGCAGCGTTGTGAGAGGGGGTGACGAGCAGTACTTC; CDR3 protein: CSVVRGGDEQYF
J gene: TRBJ2-1; D gene: .; V gene: TRBV9; CDR3 DNA: TGTGCCAGCAGCCCCTTTTGGGCGGGTGAGCAGTTCTTC; CDR3 protein: CASSPFWAGEQFF
J gene: TRBJ2-2; D gene: .; V gene: TRBV2; CDR3 DNA: TGTGCCAGCAGTGAGGCCTGGGAGCTGTTTTTT; CDR3 protein: CASSEAWELFF
J gene: TRBJ1-5; D gene: .; V gene: TRBV27; CDR3 DNA: TGTGCCAGCAAAAGGGGCCGGGGCAATCAGCCCCAGCATTTT; CDR3 protein: CASKRGRGNQPQHF
J gene: TRBJ2-3; D gene: .; V gene: TRBV4-3; CDR3 DNA: TGCGCCAGCAGCCAAGAAGAGTTCCATACGCAGTATTTT; CDR3 protein: CASSQEEFHTQYF
J gene: TRBJ1-6; D gene: .; V gene: TRBV27; CDR3 DNA: TGTGCCAGCAGTTTACTCGGGATCTCACCCCTCCACTTT; CDR3 protein: CASSLLGISPLHF
J gene: TRBJ1-2; D gene: TRBD1; V gene: TRBV6-5; CDR3 DNA: TGTGCCAGCAGTAGACAGGGGGCCTATGGCTACACCTTC; CDR3 protein: CASSRQGAYGYTF
J gene: TRBJ1-2; D gene: TRBD1; V gene: TRBV30; CDR3 DNA: TGTGCCTGGAGTGAAGGGACAGGGGCTTTAGGAGACTATGGCTACACCTTC; CDR3 protein: CAWSEGTGALGDYGYTF
J gene: TRBJ1-2; D gene: .; V gene: TRBV19; CDR3 DNA: TGTGCCAGTAGTGTCCCAGGGGACGCGAACTATGGCTACACCTTC; CDR3 protein: CASSVPGDANYGYTF
J gene: TRBJ2-1; D gene: TRBD1; V gene: TRBV5-1; CDR3 DNA: TGCGCCAGCAGCTCGGCCGGGACAGGGCCCTGGGAGCAGTTCTTC; CDR3 protein: CASSSAGTGPWEQFF
J gene: TRBJ2-1; D gene: TRBD2; V gene: TRBV10-3; CDR3 DNA: TGTGCCATCAGTGAGCTAAGGACTAGTGGGGGGGATGAGCAGTTCTTC; CDR3 protein: CAISELRTSGGDEQFF
J gene: TRBJ2-1; D gene: TRBD2; V gene: TRBV11-1; CDR3 DNA: TGTGCCAGCAGCGACTTGACTAGCGGGAGGTATGAGCAGTTCTTC; CDR3 protein: CASSDLTSGRYEQFF
J gene: TRBJ1-1; D gene: .; V gene: TRBV19; CDR3 DNA: TGTGCCAGTAGTATAGCCCTCGGGGGACACACTGAAGCTTTCTTT; CDR3 protein: CASSIALGGHTEAFF
J gene: TRBJ2-5; D gene: TRBD2; V gene: TRBV7-9; CDR3 DNA: TGTGCCAGCAGCTCTCTAGCGGGAATAAAAGAGACCCAGTACTTC; CDR3 protein: CASSSLAGIKETQYF
J gene: TRBJ2-7; D gene: .; V gene: TRBV11-2; CDR3 DNA: TGTGCCAGCACGGGCGGAGGCCGTACCAGATCCTACGAGCAGTACTTC; CDR3 protein: CASTGGGRTRSYEQYF
J gene: TRBJ1-5; D gene: .; V gene: TRBV7-2; CDR3 DNA: TGTGCCAGCAGTTCGTACAGTATCAATCAGCCCCAGCATTTT; CDR3 protein: CASSSYSINQPQHF
J gene: TRBJ1-2; D gene: .; V gene: TRBV7-9; CDR3 DNA: TGTGCCAGCAGCTTGGGAGTTCGGGGTGGCTACACCTTC; CDR3 protein: CASSLGVRGGYTF
J gene: TRBJ1-1; D gene: TRBD1; V gene: TRBV19; CDR3 DNA: TGTGCCAGTAGTCAGGGGGGAGGCACTGAAGCTTTCTTT; CDR3 protein: CASSQGGGTEAFF
J gene: TRBJ1-2; D gene: .; V gene: TRBV7-6; CDR3 DNA: TGTGCCAGCAGCTTGCCCCCGGGAGGCACTAATGGCTACACCTTC; CDR3 protein: CASSLPPGGTNGYTF
J gene: TRBJ1-1; D gene: .; V gene: TRBV27; CDR3 DNA: TGTGCCAGCAGTCGCCCGGGACTCCTGAACACTGAAGCTTTCTTT; CDR3 protein: CASSRPGLLNTEAFF
J gene: TRBJ2-1; D gene: TRBD2; V gene: TRBV9; CDR3 DNA: TGTGCCAGCAGCGAGGGACTAGCGGGAAACAATGAGCAGTTCTTC; CDR3 protein: CASSEGLAGNNEQFF
J gene: TRBJ2-1; D gene: TRBD2; V gene: TRBV5-1; CDR3 DNA: TGCGCCAGCAGCTTCCTTAGCGGGGGCTCCTACAATGAGCAGTTCTTC; CDR3 protein: CASSFLSGGSYNEQFF
J gene: TRBJ2-2; D gene: .; V gene: TRBV5-1; CDR3 DNA: TGCGCCAGCAGCTCTCAGGGGACCACCGGGGAGCTGTTTTTT; CDR3 protein: CASSSQGTTGELFF
J gene: TRBJ1-3; D gene: .; V gene: TRBV5-4; CDR3 DNA: TGTGCCAGCGGAAGGGGCAGGTCTGGAAACACCATATATTTT; CDR3 protein: CASGRGRSGNTIYF
J gene: TRBJ1-1; D gene: .; V gene: TRBV7-3; CDR3 DNA: TGTGCCAGCACCGTCGTGCGCAGGGCATTGATGAACACTGAAGCTTTCTTT; CDR3 protein: CASTVVRRALMNTEAFF
J gene: TRBJ2-3; D gene: .; V gene: TRBV7-2; CDR3 DNA: TGTGCCAGCAGCCCGAGAGGGATAGCTGTCCCCACAGATACGCAGTATTTT; CDR3 protein: CASSPRGIAVPTDTQYF
J gene: TRBJ2-7; D gene: .; V gene: TRBV19; CDR3 DNA: TGTGCCAGTAGTGCAACGGGTGATAGCTACGAGCAGTACTTC; CDR3 protein: CASSATGDSYEQYF
J gene: TRBJ2-7; D gene: .; V gene: TRBV5-3; CDR3 DNA: TGTGCCAGAAGCTTGGACAGGGGAGGCTACGAGCAGTACTTC; CDR3 protein: CARSLDRGGYEQYF
J gene: TRBJ1-3; D gene: TRBD1; V gene: TRBV9; CDR3 DNA: TGTGCCAGCAGCGAGGGGACAGGGTCTGGAAACACCATATATTTT; CDR3 protein: CASSEGTGSGNTIYF
J gene: TRBJ2-2; D gene: .; V gene: TRBV5-1; CDR3 DNA: TGCGCCAGCAGCTTTGGGGCAGGGACCGGGGAGCTGTTTTTT; CDR3 protein: CASSFGAGTGELFF
J gene: TRBJ2-7; D gene: TRBD1; V gene: TRBV11-3; CDR3 DNA: TGTGCCAGCAGCTATAGACAGGGGTTACCAAGCTACGAGCAGTACTTC; CDR3 protein: CASSYRQGLPSYEQYF
J gene: TRBJ2-3; D gene: .; V gene: TRBV7-2; CDR3 DNA: TGTGCCAGCAGCTTTGGTCTAGCGACTAGCACAGATACGCAGTATTTT; CDR3 protein: CASSFGLATSTDTQYF
J gene: TRBJ1-5; D gene: .; V gene: TRBV7-2; CDR3 DNA: TGTGCCAGCAGCTTAAGCCAGGGAGGTAGACAGCCCCAGCATTTT; CDR3 protein: CASSLSQGGRQPQHF
J gene: TRBJ1-3; D gene: .; V gene: TRBV28; CDR3 DNA: TGTGCCAGCAGTTTAGTTGGCAAATTGTCTGGAAACACCATATATTTT; CDR3 protein: CASSLVGKLSGNTIYF
J gene: TRBJ1-4; D gene: .; V gene: TRBV11-2; CDR3 DNA: TGTGCCAGCAGCTTTAGTGGACTGGAAAATGAAAAACTGTTTTTT; CDR3 protein: CASSFSGLENEKLFF
J gene: TRBJ1-2; D gene: .; V gene: TRBV6-5; CDR3 DNA: TGTGCCAGCAGCCAGGTCCAAAGATCGATCTATGGCTACACCTTC; CDR3 protein: CASSQVQRSIYGYTF
J gene: TRBJ2-1; D gene: .; V gene: TRBV5-1; CDR3 DNA: TGCGCCAGCAGCCCCGGGACTTCGGGCGAGGGGGCTGAGCAGTTCTTC; CDR3 protein: CASSPGTSGEGAEQFF
J gene: TRBJ1-5; D gene: TRBD1; V gene: TRBV7-3; CDR3 DNA: TGTGCCAGCAGCTTATGGGGACAGGGGGCGTATGGGCTGAGCAATCAGCCCCAGCATTTT; CDR3 protein: CASSLWGQGAYGLSNQPQHF
J gene: TRBJ2-2; D gene: .; V gene: TRBV5-4; CDR3 DNA: TGTGCCAGCAGCTCGGGACTGCCGACCGGGGAGCTGTTTTTT; CDR3 protein: CASSSGLPTGELFF
J gene: TRBJ2-4; D gene: .; V gene: TRBV6-5; CDR3 DNA: TGTGCCAGCACTCAAAACGGGGATTCCATTCAGTACTTC; CDR3 protein: CASTQNGDSIQYF
J gene: TRBJ1-5; D gene: .; V gene: TRBV27; CDR3 DNA: TGTGCCAGCGGAGGACAGCCCCAGCATTTT; CDR3 protein: CASGGQPQHF
J gene: TRBJ2-1; D gene: TRBD1; V gene: TRBV14; CDR3 DNA: TGTGCCAGCAGCCCGGGACAGGGGAGCTACAATGAGCAGTTCTTC; CDR3 protein: CASSPGQGSYNEQFF
J gene: TRBJ2-1; D gene: .; V gene: TRBV7-2; CDR3 DNA: TGTGCCAGCAGCTTAGAGGGATGGGCAGGGGAGCAGTTCTTC; CDR3 protein: CASSLEGWAGEQFF
J gene: TRBJ1-2; D gene: .; V gene: TRBV5-4; CDR3 DNA: TGTGCCAGCAGGCTGGGGGGGGATGGCTACACCTTC; CDR3 protein: CASRLGGDGYTF
J gene: TRBJ2-1; D gene: TRBD2; V gene: TRBV4-1; CDR3 DNA: TGCGCCAGCAGCCAAGATCTGGTTAGCGGGGAATACAATGAGCAGTTCTTC; CDR3 protein: CASSQDLVSGEYNEQFF
J gene: TRBJ2-6; D gene: TRBD1; V gene: TRBV30; CDR3 DNA: TGTGCCTGGAGTGGAACAAGGACAGGGAGCTCTGGGGCCAACGTCCTGACTTTC; CDR3 protein: CAWSGTRTGSSGANVLTF
J gene: TRBJ2-1; D gene: TRBD2; V gene: TRBV7-7; CDR3 DNA: TGTGCCAGCAGCTTATCGGGGGGCTCCTACAATGAGCAGTTCTTC; CDR3 protein: CASSLSGGSYNEQFF
J gene: TRBJ2-7; D gene: TRBD2; V gene: TRBV7-2; CDR3 DNA: TGTGCCAGCAGCTTAGGGGCTAGCGGGAGCTACGAGCAGTACTTC; CDR3 protein: CASSLGASGSYEQYF
J gene: TRBJ1-1; D gene: .; V gene: TRBV7-3; CDR3 DNA: TGTGCCAGCAGCCCCACTCAGCAGGATGAAGCTTTCTTT; CDR3 protein: CASSPTQQDEAFF
J gene: TRBJ2-6; D gene: .; V gene: TRBV10-3; CDR3 DNA: TGTGCCATCAGTGAGTCGCGAGTCTCTGGGGCCAACGTCCTGACTTTC; CDR3 protein: CAISESRVSGANVLTF